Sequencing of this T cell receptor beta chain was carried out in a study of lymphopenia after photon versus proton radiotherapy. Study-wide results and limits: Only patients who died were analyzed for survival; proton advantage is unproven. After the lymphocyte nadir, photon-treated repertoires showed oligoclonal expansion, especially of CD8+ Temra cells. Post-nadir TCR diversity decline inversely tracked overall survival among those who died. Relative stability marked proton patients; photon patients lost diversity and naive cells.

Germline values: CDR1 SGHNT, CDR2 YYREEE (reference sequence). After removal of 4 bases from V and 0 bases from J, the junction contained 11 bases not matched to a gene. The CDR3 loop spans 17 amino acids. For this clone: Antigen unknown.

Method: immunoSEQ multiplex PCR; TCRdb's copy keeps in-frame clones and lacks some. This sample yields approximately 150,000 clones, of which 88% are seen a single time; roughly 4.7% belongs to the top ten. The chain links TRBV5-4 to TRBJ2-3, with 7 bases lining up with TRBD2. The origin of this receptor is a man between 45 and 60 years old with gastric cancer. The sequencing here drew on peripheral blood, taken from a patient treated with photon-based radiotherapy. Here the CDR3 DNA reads TGTGCCAGCAGCAGGACACCTAGCGGATCTAGCACAGATACGCAGTATTTT. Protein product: CASSRTPSGSSTDTQYF.